The 27 T cell receptor beta chains reported below all come from one sample, sequenced in a study of CD8 T cells in ankylosing spondylitis. Via MiXCR, TCRdb re-called the 5' RACE reads, giving one row per CDR3 protein. The data hold just under 550,000 distinct CDR3 sequences, with 12% observed a single time. Their antigen targets remain unknown. The study's findings and limits: In ankylosing spondylitis blood, a motif of about 8 highly homologous TCR beta variants appeared characteristic.

Sequencing input: blood, either unsorted or a sorted T cell fraction (not recorded which). These receptors all come from a male donor with ankylosing spondylitis.

Only a few counts were recorded for this clonotype. The V call is TRBV7-9, the J call TRBJ2-5, with 8 nucleotides matching TRBD2. After removal of 1 base from V and 4 bases from J, the junction contained 5 bases not matched to a gene. This CDR3 spans 15 amino acids. Germline loops: CDR1 SEHNR, CDR2 FQNEAQ (reference sequence). CDR3 loop: CASSLVAGPAETQYF. The CDR3 nucleotides read TGTGCCAGCAGCTTAGTAGCGGGACCCGCAGAGACCCAGTACTTC. Supplemented by reference TRBV7-9 and TRBJ2-5, the full variable domain reads DTGVSQNPRHKITKRGQNVTFRCDPISEHNRLYWYRQTLGQGPEFLTYFQNEAQLEKSRLLSDRFSAERPKGSFSTLEIQRTEQGDSAMYLCASSLVAGPAETQYFGPGTRLLVL.

This clonotype was detected many times. The V call is TRBV7-2, the J call TRBJ1-2; TRBD1 might be the D (6 bases). V was trimmed by 6 bases and J by 4 bases, leaving 15 bases between them. The length of the CDR3 is 14 residues. Germline CDR1 SGHTA, CDR2 FQGNSA. The CDR3 DNA is TGTGCCAGCAGTTCCCAGGGGTCTGGCTATGGCTACACCTTC. This translates into CASSSQGSGYGYTF.

This chain joins TRBV5-6 and TRBJ2-5; 7 nucleotides line up with TRBD2. The germline gives CDR1 SGHDT, CDR2 YYEEEE. V shed 1 base, J shed 4 bases, and the junction held 10 bases outside the gene matches. The CDR3 sequence is 16 residues long. DNA of the CDR3: TGTGCCAGCAGCTTGTTCGGGGAGGGAGGAGGAGAGACCCAGTACTTC. It encodes CASSLFGEGGGETQYF.

V usage is TRBV29-1 and J usage is TRBJ1-3, with D possibly matching TRBD1 (5 bases). This CDR3 is built from 12 residues. The germline CDR1 and CDR2 sequences are SQVTM and ANQGSEA. With 4 bases removed from V and 4 bases from J, the gap between germline ends came to 8 bases. The CDR3 sequence: CSVGRDGNTIYF. The CDR3 DNA reads as TGCAGCGTTGGCAGGGACGGAAACACCATATATTTT.

As concerns this clonotype: An end of the junction differs from the germline gene, which may be a read error. The rearrangement joins TRBV5-1 to TRBJ1-2, with unresolved D. CDR3 length: 14 residues. Germline CDR1 SGHRS, CDR2 YFSETQ. In nucleotides, the CDR3 is TGCGCCAGCAGCTTAATAGGACCGGGATCCCCCCTTGACTTC. Protein: CASSLIGPGSPLDF.

This clonotype has only a few counts. V usage is TRBV5-5 and J usage is TRBJ2-7; D gene unclear. CDR1 is SGHKS and CDR2 is YYEKEE in the germline V gene (reference sequence). The CDR3 is 12 residues long. Deletions cut 3 bases from V and 6 bases from J, with 10 bases between. The CDR3 region has the DNA TGTGCCAGCAGCTCCGGTTTATCCGAGCAGTACTTC. This gives the protein CASSSGLSEQYF.

The gene calls are TRBV3-1 and TRBJ2-2; possibly TRBD2 for D (5 bases). The germline V gene has CDR1 LGHDT and CDR2 YNNKEL (reference sequence). This CDR3 spans 12 amino acids. V was pared by 0 bases and J by 15 bases, with 11 bases between. The CDR3 sequence is CASSQDGRRVFF. CDR3 DNA sequence: TGTGCCAGCAGCCAAGATGGTAGGCGGGTGTTTTTT.

The rearrangement links TRBV20-1 to TRBJ1-5; TRBD1 matches at 7 bases. The CDR3 consists of 15 residues. Germline CDR1 is DFQATT and CDR2 is SNEGSKA (reference sequence). V shed 3 bases and J 3 bases; nucleotides not matched to a gene: 8. The CDR3 is CSARTPTGPNQPQHF. The CDR3 DNA reads as TGCAGTGCTAGGACCCCGACAGGGCCCAATCAGCCCCAGCATTTT.

Many counts were recorded for this clonotype. The chain is built from TRBV2 and TRBJ2-2; possibly TRBD2 for D (5 bases). The CDR3 length is 14 residues. The germline V and J ends were trimmed by 5 bases and 4 bases, with 11 bases remaining between them. The germline V gene has CDR1 SNHLY and CDR2 FYNNEI. CDR3 region: CASSLTMGTGELFF. The CDR3 DNA reads TGTGCCAGCAGTCTGACTATGGGCACCGGGGAGCTGTTTTTT.

The rearrangement links TRBV20-1 to TRBJ2-1; 9 bases align to TRBD2. This CDR3 region has 16 residues. Germline CDR1 is DFQATT and CDR2 is SNEGSKA (reference sequence). V shed 2 bases, J shed 4 bases, and the junction held 9 bases outside the gene matches. CDR3 sequence: CSARRAGGPIYNEQFF. CDR3 DNA: TGCAGTGCTAGAAGAGCGGGAGGTCCCATATACAATGAGCAGTTCTTC.

This clonotype was observed many times. J is TRBJ2-6 and V is TRBV5-1; tentatively, D is TRBD1 (6 bases). The CDR3 has 15 residues. From germline, CDR1 is SGHRS and CDR2 YFSETQ. The germline V and J ends were trimmed by 0 bases and 2 bases, with 6 bases remaining between them. In DNA form, the CDR3 reads TGCGCCAGCAGCTTGGACAGGGCTGGGGCCAACGTCCTGACTTTC. Its translation: CASSLDRAGANVLTF. The full variable domain, completed using reference TRBV5-1 and TRBJ2-6, is KAGVTQTPRYLIKTRGQQVTLSCSPISGHRSVSWYQQTPGQGLQFLFEYFSETQRNKGNFPGRFSGRQFSNSRSEMNVSTLELGDSALYLCASSLDRAGANVLTFGAGSRLTVL.

In this sample, this clonotype turned up a few times. The V gene is TRBV7-2, the J gene TRBJ2-3; D could derive from TRBD1 or TRBD2 (5 bases each). This CDR3 has 17 residues. The V end was cut by 5 bases, the J end by 0 bases, with 18 bases between. Germline V gene data show CDR1 as SGHTA and CDR2 as FQGNSA. CDR3 sequence: CASSPVVRGGSTDTQYF. The CDR3 DNA reads TGTGCCAGCAGCCCAGTAGTCCGGGGCGGGAGCACAGATACGCAGTATTTT.

This clonotype was recorded a few times. V is TRBV12-3 or TRBV12-4 and J is TRBJ1-2; 7 nucleotides match TRBD1. The CDR3 runs to 14 residues. Unmatched junction bases numbered 8, after V lost 5 bases and J lost 5 bases. Here the CDR3 DNA reads TGTGCCAGCAGTGGAGACAGGGAGGGGTATGGCTACACCTTC. Its translation: CASSGDREGYGYTF.

J is TRBJ2-1 and V is TRBV7-8; 8 bases line up with TRBD1. The trim removed 5 bases at V and 5 bases at J, leaving 8 bases unmatched. The length of the CDR3 is 15 residues. Germline CDR1 is SGHVS and CDR2 is FQNEAQ. In DNA, the CDR3 is TGTGCCAGCAGCATACGGGACAGGCTCGACAATGAGCAGTTCTTC. Translation gives CASSIRDRLDNEQFF.

The chain uses TRBV3-1 and TRBJ1-2; D gene ambiguous. V lost 3 bases, J lost 4 bases, and 9 bases lay in between. This CDR3 comprises 13 residues. Germline V gives CDR1 LGHDT, CDR2 YNNKEL (reference sequence). The CDR3 DNA reads TGTGCCAGCAGCCACCGGGAGGGCTATGGCTACACCTTC. This translates into CASSHREGYGYTF.

This clonotype was seen only a few times. The chain uses TRBV3-1 and TRBJ2-1; D is undetermined. This CDR3 spans 13 amino acids. Germline V CDR1 and CDR2: LGHDT, YNNKEL (reference sequence). V lost 1 base and J lost 12, with 13 bases in between. This CDR3 is CASSQGTLQGQFF. Here the CDR3 DNA reads TGTGCCAGCAGCCAAGGGACCCTCCAAGGGCAGTTCTTC.

This chain connects TRBV6-5 to TRBJ2-1, with 7 bases aligning to TRBD1. The CDR3 sequence is 18 residues long. With V trimmed by 2 bases and J by 5 bases, 15 bases remained unmatched. From germline, CDR1 is MNHEY and CDR2 SVGAGI. The CDR3 nucleotides read TGTGCCAGCAGTTACCGGCCGTTTCCGGGACAGAGTAACAATGAGCAGTTCTTC. Its protein is CASSYRPFPGQSNNEQFF.

This clonotype has just a few counts. This chain connects TRBV28 to TRBJ2-7; D unclear. V dropped 6 bases and J dropped 1 base, with 19 bases sitting between them. Germline CDR1 MDHEN, CDR2 SYDVKM. The CDR3 is 16 residues long. CDR3 sequence reads: CASSPLGPIPSYEQYV. The CDR3 nucleotides are TGTGCCAGCAGCCCCCTCGGTCCCATCCCATCCTACGAGCAGTACGTC.

This clonotype was found a few times. The chain carries TRBV4-1 and TRBJ2-2, with D possibly matching TRBD1 (6 bases). This CDR3 has 15 residues. Between the trimmed V and J ends, which lost 4 bases and 1 base, there was a span of 10 bases. Germline values: CDR1 MGHRA, CDR2 YSYEKL. CDR3 protein: CASSPPDRNTGELFF. CDR3 DNA: TGCGCCAGCAGCCCCCCGGACAGGAACACCGGGGAGCTGTTTTTT.

This clonotype has only a few counts. This chain joins TRBV18 and TRBJ1-4, with unresolved D. Germline CDR1 reads KGHSH; CDR2 reads LQKENI. The ends were cut back, 3 bases at V and 8 bases at J, with 16 bases in the middle. This CDR3 contains 15 residues. CDR3 DNA sequence: TGTGCCAGCTCACCGGCGGGGATCATGATGGAAAAACTGTTTTTT. Protein: CASSPAGIMMEKLFF.

This clonotype was counted many times. The chain combines TRBV12-3 or TRBV12-4 with TRBJ1-1; perhaps TRBD1 as D (6 bases). V gave up 0 bases and J gave up 0 bases, with 11 bases separating them. The CDR3 covers 16 residues. The CDR3 sequence: CASSLAEGGVNTEAFF. The CDR3 DNA reads as TGTGCCAGCAGTTTAGCGGAGGGGGGAGTGAACACTGAAGCTTTCTTT.

This chain links TRBV5-6 with TRBJ1-1; 8 nucleotides line up with TRBD1. The CDR3 consists of 12 residues. The germline gives CDR1 SGHDT, CDR2 YYEEEE. V dropped 4 bases and J dropped 10; count of bases not matched to a gene: 6. CDR3 in amino acids: CASSRDRGSAFF. The CDR3 coding sequence is TGTGCCAGCAGCCGCGACAGGGGTTCAGCTTTCTTT.

The chain combines TRBV11-3 with TRBJ1-4, with 8 bases aligning to TRBD1. CDR1 is SGHNT and CDR2 is YENEEA in the germline V gene. V shed 5 bases and J 8 bases; nucleotides not matched to a gene: 10. This CDR3 contains 15 residues. The CDR3 region has the DNA TGTGCCAGCAGCCCAAGATCAGGGGGCTTAGAAAAACTGTTTTTT. Protein product: CASSPRSGGLEKLFF.

This rearrangement joins TRBV5-1 to TRBJ1-6, with 7 bases aligning to TRBD1. This CDR3 comprises 14 residues. From germline, CDR1 is SGHRS and CDR2 YFSETQ. Trimming cost V 0 bases and J 9 bases; bases outside gene matches: 3. CDR3 nucleotides: TGCGCCAGCAGCTTGGAGGGACAGAGTTCACCCCTCCACTTT. It is translated as CASSLEGQSSPLHF.

This clonotype was observed a handful of times. The chain recombines TRBV12-5 with TRBJ2-7, with TRBD1 matching 9 bases. V was pared by 4 bases and J by 4 bases, with 5 bases of the junction left unmatched. In germline, CDR1 is LGHNT, CDR2 FRNRAP. This CDR3 is 14 amino acids long. CDR3 protein: CASGSGTGLYEQYF. The CDR3 DNA reads TGTGCTAGTGGTTCCGGGACAGGGCTGTACGAGCAGTACTTC. Combining the CDR3 with reference TRBV12-5 and TRBJ2-7 gives the whole variable domain DARVTQTPRHKVTEMGQEVTMRCQPILGHNTVFWYRQTMMQGLELLAYFRNRAPLDDSGMPKDRFSAEMPDATLATLKIQPSEPRDSAVYFCASGSGTGLYEQYFGPGTRLTVT.

This clonotype occurred many times. The chain carries TRBV5-1 and TRBJ2-5, with D uncertain. Trimming took off 0 bases at V and 0 bases at J, with 12 bases between the two ends. CDR1 is SGHRS and CDR2 is YFSETQ in the germline V gene. The CDR3 runs to 16 residues. CDR3 region: CASSLGLMVYQETQYF. The CDR3 DNA sequence: TGCGCCAGCAGCTTGGGGCTGATGGTATACCAAGAGACCCAGTACTTC.

This clonotype was detected ten times or more. This chain links TRBV12-3 or TRBV12-4 with TRBJ2-7, with D hard to call. V shed 6 bases and J shed 3 bases, with 12 bases lying between them. CDR3 length equals 13 residues. The CDR3 DNA reads as TGTGCCAGCAGGCACCGGGCTGACTACGAGCAGTACTTC. Amino acids: CASRHRADYEQYF.